A selection of T cell receptor beta chains follows, all from one sample in a study of blood T cells in healthy people across ages. TCRdb used MiXCR to reprocess the 5' RACE reads, holding one entry per CDR3 protein. The sample consists of 1.5 million to 2 million distinct CDR3 sequences, about 49% of them appearing once. Input material: blood. The receptors here all came from a woman aged 40 to 50 in good health. The CDR3 runs from the conserved cysteine through the conserved F or W. D genes are given only for firm matches. Only part of the rows carry a size: once, few, many, or a class if the clone is expanded.

abundance	v_gene	d_gene	j_gene	CDR3nt	CDR3aa
-	TRBV7-9	-	TRBJ1-2	TGTGCCAGCAGCTTAAAGGACAGTGATGGCTACACCTTC	CASSLKDSDGYTF
-	TRBV28	-	TRBJ1-2	TGTGCCAGCACCTTCAATCCTCAGCATGGCTACACCTTC	CASTFNPQHGYTF
few	TRBV7-9	-	TRBJ2-1	TGTGCCAGCTTCCGGGTCTCCTACAATGAGCAGTTCTTC	CASFRVSYNEQFF
few	TRBV5-1	TRBD1	TRBJ2-7	TGCGCCAGCAGCTTGGCCCTAGGGGGCCTCGACGAGCAGTACTTC	CASSLALGGLDEQYF
once	TRBV27	-	TRBJ2-1	TGTGCCAGCAGTTTGTGGCGCCGGGGTTTCAGCAATGAGCAGTTCTTC	CASSLWRRGFSNEQFF
-	TRBV20-1	-	TRBJ1-2	TGCAGTGCTAGAGGTGGTATGGACTATGGCTACACCTTC	CSARGGMDYGYTF
-	TRBV15	-	TRBJ2-7	TGTGCCACCAGCAGGATCGGGTCAGGGACCTACGAGCAGTACTTC	CATSRIGSGTYEQYF
-	TRBV20-1	TRBD2	TRBJ2-3	TGCAGTGCTAGCCTGACTAGCGATACAGATACGCAGTATTTT	CSASLTSDTDTQYF
once	TRBV11-3	-	TRBJ2-3	TGTACCAGCAGCTTAGGGTTGTGGGGGGAAGATACAGATACGCAGTATTTT	CTSSLGLWGEDTDTQYF
-	TRBV6-2/TRBV6-3	-	TRBJ2-1	TGTGCCAGCCTGAGGAGGGAGTCGCTAGTTTTCAATGAGCAGTTCTTC	CASLRRESLVFNEQFF
few	TRBV4-1	-	TRBJ2-5	TGCGCCAGCAGGGCGGACCAAGAGACCCAGTACTTC	CASRADQETQYF
few	TRBV25-1	-	TRBJ2-1	TGTGCCAGCAGTGGAAACAGGTCCTATGAGCAGTTCTTC	CASSGNRSYEQFF
-	TRBV4-1	-	TRBJ2-7	TGCGCCAGCAGCCAAGTGCTAGTGTCAGATGAGCAGTACTTC	CASSQVLVSDEQYF
few	TRBV20-1	TRBD2	TRBJ2-1	TGCAGTGCTAGAGTTCAGCGGGGGTCCGGGGATGAGCAGTTCTTC	CSARVQRGSGDEQFF
-	TRBV28	-	TRBJ1-2	TGTGCCAGCAGTTTGGAACCCTATGGCTACACCTTC	CASSLEPYGYTF
-	TRBV7-3	TRBD2	TRBJ2-3	TGTGCCAGCAGGCGGGAGGGCACAGATACGCAGTATTTT	CASRREGTDTQYF
-	TRBV11-3	TRBD1	TRBJ2-7	TGTACCAGCAGTTCTCCGACAGGGGCGGGCGAGCAGTACTTC	CTSSSPTGAGEQYF
once	TRBV11-1	TRBD2	TRBJ2-7	TGTGCCAGCAGCTTAGCGCGGGGGAGAGTTCGGAATGAGCAGTACTTC	CASSLARGRVRNEQYF
-	TRBV2	-	TRBJ1-2	TGTGCCAGCAGCCCCAGAAGGGACAACTATGGCTACACCTTC	CASSPRRDNYGYTF
few	TRBV5-1	-	TRBJ2-7	TGCGCCAGCAGCTTACGCCCCGCATGCGAGCAGTACTTC	CASSLRPACEQYF
-	TRBV27	-	TRBJ1-2	TGTGCCAGCAGTTTATCCGGGGGATTAGACTATGGCTACACCTTC	CASSLSGGLDYGYTF
once	TRBV7-9	TRBD2	TRBJ2-5	TGTGCCAGCATCCGCGGGAGTAAGGGGACCCAGTACTTC	CASIRGSKGTQYF
-	TRBV7-6	-	TRBJ2-5	TGTGCCAGCAGCGTCACCGGAATCGAAGAGACCCAGTACTTC	CASSVTGIEETQYF
-	TRBV7-2	TRBD2	TRBJ2-5	TGTGCCAGCAGCCCCCGGGTAGCGGGGGGGTCAGAGACCCAGTACTTC	CASSPRVAGGSETQYF
few	TRBV29-1	TRBD1	TRBJ2-1	TGCAGCGTTGAGGGACAGGTCTCCTACAATGAGCAGTTCTTC	CSVEGQVSYNEQFF
-	TRBV6-2/TRBV6-3	TRBD1	TRBJ1-4	TGTGCCAACTCCGGGACAGGGACTGCAACTAATGAAAAACTGTTTTTT	CANSGTGTATNEKLFF
-	TRBV7-7	-	TRBJ2-1	TGTGCTAGCAGCCACTCCGCCCTGGGGGGGAGGGGGATATACAATGAGCAGTTCTTC	CASSHSALGGRGIYNEQFF
-	TRBV6-6	-	TRBJ2-7	TGTGCCAGCATTGCCCGGACTCCCTACGAGCAGTACTTC	CASIARTPYEQYF
-	TRBV6-4	TRBD2	TRBJ2-1	TGTGCCAGCAGTGACTCAAGGAGGGGACTATTAAACAATGAGCAGTTCTTC	CASSDSRRGLLNNEQFF
-	TRBV25-1	-	TRBJ2-7	TGTGCCAGCAGTGACTCGGCCAGAATGAAGTACGAGCAGTACTTC	CASSDSARMKYEQYF
-	TRBV9	TRBD2	TRBJ2-7	TGTGCCAGCAGCGTAGGAGTTGGGCGGGGGGCCTACGAGCAGTACTTC	CASSVGVGRGAYEQYF
-	TRBV9	-	TRBJ2-2	TGTGCCAGCACTGGGCAGTCGAGCACCGGGGAGCTGTTTTTT	CASTGQSSTGELFF
-	TRBV28	-	TRBJ2-7	TGTGCCAGCAGTCCGGCGAAATGGACAGACACCTACGAGCAGTACTTC	CASSPAKWTDTYEQYF
-	TRBV6-1	TRBD1	TRBJ2-3	TGTGCCAGCAGTGATTTAGGGGGCCGTAGCACAGATACGCAGTATTTT	CASSDLGGRSTDTQYF
-	TRBV20-1	-	TRBJ2-1	TGCAGTGCTCCGGACGGGACGACACTCACCAATGAGCAGTTCTTC	CSAPDGTTLTNEQFF
-	TRBV7-9	TRBD1	TRBJ2-7	TGTGCCAGCAGCTTAGGCCCGGGACAGGGCCGCTCCTACGAGCAGTACTTC	CASSLGPGQGRSYEQYF
-	TRBV20-1	TRBD2	TRBJ2-1	TGCAGTGCTAGAGATACCCGGACTAGTGGCTCCTACAATGAGCAGTTCTTC	CSARDTRTSGSYNEQFF
many	TRBV28	TRBD2	TRBJ2-5	TGTGCCAGCACCTGGACTAGCGGTCCCAAGAGGGCCCAGTACTTC	CASTWTSGPKRAQYF